These 18 T cell receptor beta chains came from one sample sequenced in a study of cytomegalovirus exposure and HLA in healthy donors. Primers: 60 Vbeta forward and 13 Jbeta reverse. The protocol was immunoSEQ multiplex PCR, while the TCRdb copy is restricted to in-frame clones and leaves out a portion. The sample shows under 85,000 clones, 75% to 80% of them seen only once. The sample taken for sequencing was PBMCs. These receptors were collected from a man between 18 and 29 years old in good health and CMV-seronegative.

The chain carries TRBV6-1 and TRBJ2-5, with D possibly TRBD1 on 5 matching bases. The J call is doubtful: the DNA matches TRBJ2-7 better. CDR1 is MNHNS and CDR2 is SASEGT in the germline V gene. CDR3 length: 14 amino acids. The CDR3 region has the DNA TGTGCCAGCAGTGAGGCGCAGGGTGCGTACGAGCAGTACTTC. This sequence encodes CASSEAQGAYEQYF.

The chain joins TRBV6-5 to TRBJ1-6; the D is unclear. Germline V lookup: CDR1 MNHEY, CDR2 SVGAGI. The V end lost 5 bases, the J end lost 7 bases, and 12 bases lay between the germline ends. The CDR3 length is 14 residues. CDR3 protein: CASSKGLINSPLHF. The CDR3 DNA follows: TGTGCCAGCAGTAAAGGACTTATCAATTCACCCCTCCACTTT.

Sample share makes this clone medium-sized. This chain joins TRBV14 and TRBJ2-7; 7 positions agree with TRBD1. There are 15 residues in the CDR3. Trimming at V came to 1 base and at J to 2 bases, leaving 5 bases not matched to a gene. Per the germline V gene, CDR1 is SGHDN and CDR2 is FVKESK. The CDR3 sequence: CASSQGQGLAYEQYV. Here the CDR3 DNA reads TGTGCCAGCAGCCAAGGACAGGGATTAGCCTACGAGCAGTACGTC.

This clone was counted a few times. The chain couples TRBV4-2 to TRBJ2-1; TRBD1 agrees at 7 bases. CDR3 length: 15 residues. Germline V gene lookup returns CDR1 LGHNA and CDR2 YNFKEQ. J lost 5 bases, V lost 0 bases, and 4 bases had no gene match. For the CDR3, the DNA is TGTGCCAGCAGCCAAGAAGGGGACAGTGACAATGAGCAGTTCTTC. Its translation: CASSQEGDSDNEQFF.

V usage is TRBV7-3 and J usage is TRBJ2-3; 13 nucleotides align to TRBD2. Unmatched junction bases numbered 6, after V lost 5 bases and J lost 4 bases. Germline-derived CDR1 and CDR2 are SGHTA and FQGTGA. This CDR3 is 16 amino acids long. The CDR3 loop is CASSPTTSGGADTQYF. The CDR3 coding sequence is TGTGCCAGCAGCCCGACTACTAGCGGGGGGGCAGATACGCAGTATTTT.

V and J are TRBV28 and TRBJ2-7; perhaps TRBD2 as D (6 bases). This CDR3 spans 12 amino acids. V lost 6 bases and J 8 bases, leaving 14 bases between the germline ends. From germline, CDR1 is MDHEN and CDR2 SYDVKM. The CDR3 loop is CASSLGTGKQYV. Here the CDR3 DNA reads TGTGCCAGCAGCCTAGGGACTGGGAAGCAGTACGTC.

The chain has TRBV5-1 and TRBJ2-7, with D perhaps matching TRBD1 (6 bases). There are 14 residues in the CDR3. The V end was cut by 4 bases, the J end by 4 bases, with 15 bases between. CDR1 and CDR2 from the germline V gene are SGHRS and YFSETQ. DNA for the CDR3: TGCGCCAGCAGCCCCGGGACATACCCTTACGAGCAGTACTTC. It is translated as CASSPGTYPYEQYF.

The chain couples TRBV10-3 to TRBJ2-5; 9 bases align to TRBD1. The DNA matches TRBJ2-7 better at its end, which makes the J call doubtful. This CDR3 has 20 amino acids. The germline V gene encodes CDR1 ENHRY and CDR2 SYGVKD. CDR3 in DNA: TGTGCCATCAGTGACCGCGACCGGGACAGGGTGGGTAGTCAGCGATACGAGCAGTACTTC. As protein: CAISDRDRDRVGSQRYEQYF.

This chain links TRBV7-9 with TRBJ1-1; D not certain. Deletions cut 6 bases from V and 5 bases from J, with 22 bases between. This CDR3 region has 16 residues. CDR1 is SEHNR, CDR2 FQNEAQ, per germline (reference sequence). The CDR3 loop is CASRPTPALLVTEAFF. For the CDR3, the DNA is TGTGCCAGCAGGCCGACACCCGCCTTGTTGGTAACTGAAGCTTTCTTT.

J is TRBJ2-5 and V is TRBV4-2; 12 bases are a match to TRBD2. Trimming removed 1 base from V and 5 bases from J; junction bases left unmatched: 8. Germline V gene lookup returns CDR1 LGHNA and CDR2 YNFKEQ. There are 17 residues in the CDR3. The DNA for the CDR3 is TGTGCCAGCAGCCAAGTCCCTAGCGGGGGGGGTCCGGAGACCCAGTACTTC. This gives the protein CASSQVPSGGGPETQYF.

This chain links TRBV7-8 with TRBJ2-1; 9 bases fit TRBD2. The CDR3 totals 14 residues. V dropped 5 bases and J dropped 9; count of bases not matched to a gene: 8. CDR1 SGHVS and CDR2 FQNEAQ come from the germline V gene. CDR3 bases: TGTGCCAGCAGCGGACGGGCTAGCGGGGCTGAGCAGTTCTTC. Translated: CASSGRASGAEQFF.

The chain recombines TRBV7-8 with TRBJ2-3; a weak D match, TRBD2 (7 bases). Germline V gene sequence: CDR1 SGHVS, CDR2 FQNEAQ. Trimming took 4 bases from V and 5 from J, leaving 25 bases between them. This CDR3 has 18 residues. The CDR3, as DNA: TGTGCCAGCAGCTACCCGTCCGTAGGGGGGGCGACGGGAGATACGCAGTATTTT. Its translation is CASSYPSVGGATGDTQYF.

This clone was seen more than once but under ten times. The CDR3 here is CASSPKGRATEAFF. The DNA for the CDR3 is TGTGCCAGCTCTCCAAAGGGGAGGGCCACTGAAGCTTTCTTT. This chain joins TRBV13 and TRBJ1-1; a weak D match, TRBD1 (5 bases). Looked up from germline, CDR1 is PRHDT and CDR2 is FYEKMQ (reference sequence). The CDR3 extends over 14 amino acids. The ends were cut back, 8 bases at V and 4 bases at J, with 17 bases in the middle. Supplemented by reference TRBV13 and TRBJ1-1, the full variable domain reads AAGVIQSPRHLIKEKRETATLKCYPIPRHDTVYWYQQGPGQDPQFLISFYEKMQSDKGSIPDRFSAQQFSDYHSELNMSSLELGDSALYFCASSPKGRATEAFFGQGTRLTVV.

This clone was observed a handful of times. V gene TRBV10-2 combines with J gene TRBJ1-1; a possible D gene is TRBD1 (5 bases). Germline CDR1 and CDR2: WSHSY and SAAADI. Trimming shortened V by 0 bases and J by 4 bases, and 15 bases separated the two germline ends. This CDR3 region has 16 residues. The CDR3 spells CASSESWGTPGTEAFF. In nucleotides, the CDR3 is TGCGCCAGCAGTGAGTCGTGGGGGACTCCTGGCACTGAAGCTTTCTTT.

This chain joins TRBV5-4 and TRBJ1-2, with D unclear. Trimming removed 2 bases from V and 2 bases from J, with 7 bases in between. The CDR3 has 13 amino acids. Germline lookup yields CDR1 SGHNT and CDR2 YYREEE (reference sequence). This CDR3 is CASSFPGNYGYTF. In nucleotides, the CDR3 is TGTGCCAGCAGCTTCCCCGGGAACTATGGCTACACCTTC.

The chain recombines TRBV19 with TRBJ1-1, with TRBD1 as a possible D gene (6 bases). The CDR3 extends over 14 amino acids. Germline CDR1 reads LNHDA; CDR2 reads SQIVND (reference sequence). The germline V and J ends were trimmed by 3 bases and 3 bases, with 11 bases remaining between them. The CDR3, as DNA: TGTGCCAGTAGTATGGACAGTTATTACACTGAAGCTTTCTTT. Encoded protein: CASSMDSYYTEAFF. The whole variable domain, remainder taken from reference TRBV19 and TRBJ1-1, is DGGITQSPKYLFRKEGQNVTLSCEQNLNHDAMYWYRQDPGQGLRLIYYSQIVNDFQKGDIAEGYSVSREKKESFPLTVTSAQKNPTAFYLCASSMDSYYTEAFFGQGTRLTVV.

This clone was counted once. The V call is TRBV10-2, the J call TRBJ2-7; TRBD1 matches at 12 bases. This CDR3 is built from 16 residues. The germline V gene encodes CDR1 WSHSY and CDR2 SAAADI. The trim removed 7 bases at V and 4 bases at J, leaving 11 bases unmatched. The CDR3, as DNA: TGCGCCAGCACCAAGCCGGGACAGGGGGCTAGGTACGAGCAGTACTTC. Its translation is CASTKPGQGARYEQYF.

The rearrangement joins TRBV11-2 to TRBJ2-3; 9 bases map to TRBD1. Trimming removed 4 bases from V and 2 bases from J; junction bases left unmatched: 4. The CDR3 has 15 residues. The V gene's germline CDR1 is SGHAT and CDR2 FQNNGV. The CDR3 DNA is TGTGCCAGCAGCTGGGGACAGGGCCTCACAGATACGCAGTATTTT. The encoded protein is CASSWGQGLTDTQYF.